The next 26 T cell receptor beta chains were all read from a single sample in a study of CD4 and CD8 cells across lung adenocarcinoma regions. TCRdb reprocessed the PCR reads with MiXCR, giving one entry per CDR3 protein. Of 6,000 to 7,500 distinct CDR3 sequences listed, around 53% are singletons. Input material: CD8+ T cells from the center of a lung tumor. The receptors were sampled from a male donor with lung adenocarcinoma. The CD4 and CD8 labels of this study may be unreliable.

V gene TRBV6-5 combines with J gene TRBJ2-1; 11 positions match TRBD1. The better agreement between TRBJ2-7 and the DNA end casts doubt on the J call. The germline V gene encodes CDR1 MNHEY and CDR2 SVGAGI. This CDR3 has 16 amino acids. CDR3 bases: TGTGCCAGCAGTTACTCGGACGGGACAGGGGGCTACGAGCAGTACTTC. This codes for CASSYSDGTGGYEQYF.

The J gene is TRBJ2-1, the V gene TRBV7-6; 10 nucleotides align to TRBD2. Trimming cost V 5 bases and J 5 bases; bases outside gene matches: 6. The germline gives CDR1 SGHVS, CDR2 FNYEAQ. CDR3 size: 15 residues. For the CDR3, the DNA is TGTGCCAGCAGCCCTCGGACTAGCGGCAACAATGAGCAGTTCTTC. This gives the protein CASSPRTSGNNEQFF.

This clonotype was counted ten times or more. The gene calls are TRBV6-5 and TRBJ2-2; D is possibly TRBD2 (6 bases). Germline CDR1 MNHEY, CDR2 SVGAGI. CDR3 size: 16 residues. V gave up 2 bases and J gave up 6 bases, with 16 bases separating them. The CDR3 DNA reads as TGTGCCAGCAGTTACGTTGGGACTCAAGGGTCCGGGGAGCTGTTTTTT. Amino acids: CASSYVGTQGSGELFF.

This chain uses TRBV10-2 with TRBJ2-1, with TRBD2 matching over 10 bases. J lost 7 bases, V lost 6 bases, and 9 bases had no gene match. Looked up from germline, CDR1 is WSHSY and CDR2 is SAAADI. CDR3 length: 15 residues. The CDR3 region is CASSGAGGPVNEQFF. CDR3 DNA: TGCGCCAGCAGCGGAGCGGGAGGGCCGGTTAATGAGCAGTTCTTC.

This clonotype was observed a few times. This chain joins TRBV6-1 and TRBJ2-1; 12 nucleotides align to TRBD2. The CDR3 consists of 16 residues. J lost 3 bases, V lost 7 bases, and 7 bases had no gene match. Germline loops: CDR1 MNHNS, CDR2 SASEGT. CDR3 sequence (DNA): TGTGCCAGCATGCCTAGCGGGGGGGTGATCTACAATGAGCAGTTCTTC. This encodes CASMPSGGVIYNEQFF.

This clonotype occurred a few times. The J gene is TRBJ2-1, the V gene TRBV9; D remains unclear. The closer fit of TRBJ2-5 to the DNA end suggests the J call may be wrong. CDR3 size: 13 residues. Per the germline V gene, CDR1 is SGDLS and CDR2 is YYNGEE. The CDR3 region has the DNA TGTGCCAGCAGCGTAGGCACCGAGGAGACCCAGTACTTC. Translating it yields CASSVGTEETQYF.

Ten or more counts support this clonotype. The chain links TRBV6-1 to TRBJ2-1; the match to TRBD2 covers 7 bases. The CDR3 is 15 amino acids. With 2 bases clipped from V and 2 bases from J, the junction kept 3 bases outside the gene matches. Germline CDR1 MNHNS, CDR2 SASEGT. The CDR3 DNA reads TGTGCCAGCAGTGAATGGCTAGCGGCCTACAATGAGCAGTTCTTC. Protein: CASSEWLAAYNEQFF.

The rearrangement joins TRBV27 to TRBJ2-1; possible D gene TRBD1, 5 bases. V was pared by 0 bases and J by 5 bases, with 17 bases between. This CDR3 comprises 17 residues. Germline CDR1 and CDR2: MNHEY and SMNVEV (reference sequence). CDR3 region: CASSLSVGQGLNNEQFF. CDR3 DNA: TGTGCCAGCAGTTTATCGGTGGGGCAGGGCCTTAACAATGAGCAGTTCTTC.

This clonotype was seen repeatedly, ten times or more. The chain employs TRBV6-1 and TRBJ2-5; 8 bases are a match to TRBD2. This CDR3 spans 14 amino acids. CDR1 is MNHNS and CDR2 is SASEGT in the germline V gene. V was pared by 6 bases and J by 5 bases, with 8 bases of the junction left unmatched. The CDR3 loop reads CASRPAGALETQYF. The CDR3 bases are TGTGCCAGCAGACCAGCGGGAGCACTTGAGACCCAGTACTTC.

This clonotype was detected once. This sequence joins TRBV6-1 and TRBJ1-2; no firm D call. The CDR3 is 15 residues long. CDR1 and CDR2 (germline): MNHNS, SASEGT. Trimming took off 5 bases at V and 0 bases at J, with 13 bases between the two ends. The CDR3 coding sequence is TGTGCCAGCAGTCCTAGACGGACGACTAACTATGGCTACACCTTC. This translates into CASSPRRTTNYGYTF.

This clonotype showed up just a few times. The chain joins TRBV6-1 to TRBJ1-3, with unresolved D. The CDR3 extends over 14 amino acids. The V end was cut by 3 bases, the J end by 7 bases, with 13 bases between. Germline assignment: CDR1 MNHNS and CDR2 SASEGT. The DNA of the CDR3 is TGTGCCAGCAGTGAGGCTCAGGCCCTGAACACCATATATTTT. Translation gives CASSEAQALNTIYF.

The table lists this clonotype with a few counts. The CDR3 spells CASSPLGDTGELFF. The DNA of the CDR3 is TGCGCCAGCAGTCCTCTGGGGGACACCGGGGAGCTGTTTTTT. The chain links TRBV10-1 to TRBJ2-2, with D perhaps being TRBD1 or TRBD2 (5 bases each). The germline V gene has CDR1 WNHNN and CDR2 SYGVQD (reference sequence). This CDR3 contains 14 residues. The V and J ends lost 5 bases and 3 bases respectively, with 10 bases between them.

With respect to this clonotype: A junction boundary mismatches the germline segment, possibly from a read error. In DNA form, the CDR3 reads TGTGCCAGCAGCCGGGACAGAAACGCACCAGAGCAGTGCTTC. Translated: CASSRDRNAPEQCF. The V call is TRBV27, the J call TRBJ2-5; TRBD1 agrees at 7 bases. The CDR3 consists of 14 residues. Germline V gene lookup returns CDR1 MNHEY and CDR2 SMNVEV (reference sequence).

This clonotype was detected many times. This chain uses TRBV6-5 with TRBJ1-4, with D hard to call. CDR1 and CDR2 (germline): MNHEY, SVGAGI. Trimming pared 4 bases from V and 4 bases from J, leaving 25 bases between. CDR3 length: 19 amino acids. DNA for the CDR3: TGTGCCAGCAGTTCAGTGGTCTTGCGGTGGGCGGCCTATAATGAAAAACTGTTTTTT. This codes for CASSSVVLRWAAYNEKLFF.

Notes on this clonotype: It is likely a read error, because the conserved phenylalanine at the end of the CDR3 is missing. The V call is TRBV10-2, the J call TRBJ2-1; a weak D match, TRBD2 (6 bases). The J call may be in error: the DNA end matches TRBJ2-7 better. The CDR3 is made up of 12 amino acids. Germline V gene sequence: CDR1 WSHSY, CDR2 SAAADI. The CDR3 nucleotides are TGCGCCACCGCGGGACCCCGCTACGAGCAGTACCTC. Protein sequence: CATAGPRYEQYL.

Note on this clonotype: The junction does not match germline at one end; this may be a read error. The chain joins TRBV25-1 to TRBJ2-5, with D maybe TRBD2 (7 bases). The CDR3 spans 14 residues. Germline V gene sequence: CDR1 MGHDK, CDR2 SYGVNS. CDR3 loop: CAGRGGGGQDTQYF. DNA for the CDR3: TGTGCGGGGCGCGGGGGCGGCGGGCAAGATACCCAGTACTTC.

This chain uses TRBV10-3 with TRBJ2-7; D is undetermined. V lost 10 bases, J lost 0 bases, and 16 bases lay in between. Germline CDR1 ENHRY, CDR2 SYGVKD. This CDR3 is 14 amino acids long. The CDR3 DNA follows: TGTGCCACCCGCCTTGGGGTTTCCTCCTACGAGCAGTACTTC. It is translated as CATRLGVSSYEQYF.

On this clonotype itself: A clone one base away is much larger, so this may be a read error. In DNA, the CDR3 is TGCGCCAGCAGCCAAGATCAGGAGTCGAGCTCCTACAATGAGCAGTACTTC. As protein: CASSQDQESSSYNEQYF. The chain links TRBV4-1 to TRBJ2-1; D remains unclear. The DNA end is a closer match to TRBJ2-7, so the J assignment may be wrong. Germline values: CDR1 MGHRA, CDR2 YSYEKL. This CDR3 is built from 17 residues.

This clonotype was observed many times. V usage is TRBV5-1 and J usage is TRBJ2-1; no clear D. Matching the DNA end better, TRBJ2-5 makes the J call doubtful. The V gene's germline CDR1 is SGHRS and CDR2 YFSETQ. This CDR3 is 13 amino acids long. The CDR3 coding sequence is TGCGCCAGCAGCTTGGGTGTGCAAGAGACCCAGTACTTC. Translated: CASSLGVQETQYF.

This clonotype showed up many times. The chain employs TRBV14 and TRBJ2-1; 7 nucleotides align to TRBD1. Germline lookup yields CDR1 SGHDN and CDR2 FVKESK. The V and J ends lost 2 bases and 4 bases, in that order; junction bases with no gene match: 5. The CDR3 runs 15 residues. CDR3: CASSQLGRGYNEQFF. The CDR3 nucleotides read TGTGCCAGCAGCCAACTTGGCAGGGGGTACAATGAGCAGTTCTTC.

This clonotype occurred a few times. In DNA form, the CDR3 reads TGTGCCAGCAGTTATTACCAGACTAGCACAGATACGCAGTATTTT. The encoded protein is CASSYYQTSTDTQYF. This chain links TRBV6-5 with TRBJ2-3; D remains ambiguous. V lost 3 bases and J 0 bases, leaving 10 bases between the germline ends. The CDR3 is made up of 15 amino acids. The V gene's germline CDR1 is MNHEY and CDR2 SVGAGI.

This clonotype has at least ten counts. The rearrangement joins TRBV7-6 to TRBJ2-1, with D tentatively TRBD1 or TRBD2 (5 bases each). The V gene's germline CDR1 is SGHVS and CDR2 FNYEAQ. V was trimmed by 5 bases and J by 8 bases, leaving 13 bases between them. This CDR3 is built from 13 residues. The CDR3 DNA is TGTGCCAGCAGCCACCTAGTGGGGGATGAGCAGTTCTTC. Amino acid sequence: CASSHLVGDEQFF.

The chain joins TRBV27 to TRBJ2-1; no firm D call. The CDR3 contains 13 residues. Germline V lookup: CDR1 MNHEY, CDR2 SMNVEV (reference sequence). V was trimmed by 4 bases and J by 6 bases, leaving 10 bases between them. The CDR3 is CASSSSPVNEQFF. CDR3 sequence (DNA): TGTGCCAGCAGTTCCTCTCCTGTCAATGAGCAGTTCTTC.

The CDR3 here is CASSLDTRRSPLHF. DNA for the CDR3: TGTGCCAGCAGCCTAGACACCCGGAGGAGTCCCCTCCACTTT. The chain recombines TRBV14 with TRBJ1-6; D is uncertain. Germline V gene lookup returns CDR1 SGHDN and CDR2 FVKESK. This CDR3 has 14 amino acids. V lost 4 bases and J 13 bases, leaving 17 bases between the germline ends.

V is TRBV6-5 and J is TRBJ2-1; perhaps D is TRBD1 or TRBD2 (6 bases each). Trimming took 1 base from V and 7 from J, leaving 17 bases between them. From germline, CDR1 is MNHEY and CDR2 SVGAGI. The CDR3 extends over 16 amino acids. Here the CDR3 DNA reads TGTGCCAGCAGTTACTGGGGGGCGGATGCCATAAATGAGCAGTTCTTC. Its translation is CASSYWGADAINEQFF.

V is TRBV5-1 and J is TRBJ2-5, with 9 bases that match TRBD2. CDR1 is SGHRS, CDR2 YFSETQ, per germline. The V segment lost 4 bases and the J segment 5 bases; nucleotides outside the gene matches: 12. This CDR3 has 16 amino acids. The CDR3 DNA follows: TGCGCCAGCAGCGGGGAGGCTAGCGGGGTTGTGGAGACCCAGTACTTC. As protein: CASSGEASGVVETQYF.